The subject of this entry is one T cell receptor (beta chain). Its antigen is unknown. Since all of the isolated RNA was reverse transcribed, expressed TCRB transcripts were what got sequenced. Using immunoSEQ multiplex PCR, the repertoire was profiled, and TCRdb retains in-frame clones only, with some absent. The profile shows about 300,000 clones, roughly 8% of them singletons. Per donor, one heparinised blood draw averaged roughly 120 mL. Staining for CD45RO/CCR7/CD25/CD127/CD95/CD27 allowed sorting of CD4+ naive, central memory, regulatory and stem cell-like memory cells. V lost 6 bases and J lost 0, with 13 bases in between. The CDR3 runs to 15 residues. Germline values: CDR1 MNHNY, CDR2 SVGAGI (reference sequence). These data come from a study of beta chain features in type 1 diabetes. Study-level results: There was a possibility that cDNA sequencing over-represented cells with high TCR expression. Sampled from patients, naive, central memory and Treg TCRB repertoires appeared more similar than those sampled from healthy donors.

Sequencing input: central memory CD4+ T cells from blood. The genes are TRBV6-6 and TRBJ2-3; D uncertain. This clonotype originated in a woman aged 18-29 years in good health. CDR3: CASRDRVSSTDTQYF. The CDR3, as DNA: TGTGCCAGCAGAGACCGAGTTTCTAGCACAGATACGCAGTATTTT.